These 30 T cell receptor beta chains share one sample of origin, sequenced in a study of T-cell reconstitution after alpha-beta-depleted transplantation in children. A TCRbeta library incorporating unique molecular identifiers was prepared. In TCRdb, the PCR reads were re-called with MiXCR into one record per CDR3 protein. This table holds 210,000 or so distinct CDR3 sequences, 8% to 9.5% found once. The sample was PBMCs from the stem cell graft donor, taken from the stem cell graft. Receptor source: a human donor who donated a stem cell graft to a child with acute lymphoblastic leukemia.

This chain joins TRBV5-1 and TRBJ1-1; no firm D call. Trimming took 5 bases from V and 1 from J, leaving 12 bases between them. CDR1 SGHRS and CDR2 YFSETQ come from the germline V gene. This CDR3 has 14 residues. The CDR3 nucleotides are TGCGCCAGCAGTACCCAGCGAGCGAACACTGAAGCTTTCTTT. Its translation is CASSTQRANTEAFF.

The chain carries TRBV2 and TRBJ2-5, with D unresolved. The V gene's germline CDR1 is SNHLY and CDR2 FYNNEI. Between the trimmed V and J ends, which lost 6 bases and 3 bases, there was a span of 5 bases. The CDR3 covers 11 residues. The CDR3 DNA follows: TGTGCCAGCAGGGCAAAAGAGACCCAGTACTTC. It yields the protein CASRAKETQYF.

There are many counts of this clonotype. The chain uses TRBV10-3 and TRBJ2-5; D tentatively reads TRBD1 or TRBD2 (5 bases each). The CDR3 runs 14 residues. Trimming shortened V by 11 bases and J by 2 bases, and 18 bases separated the two germline ends. Germline V gene sequence: CDR1 ENHRY, CDR2 SYGVKD. The CDR3 protein is CAVTGTELQETQYF. The CDR3, as DNA: TGTGCCGTGACCGGGACCGAGTTACAAGAGACCCAGTACTTC.

This chain links TRBV24-1 with TRBJ2-5; no reliable D call. There are 13 residues in the CDR3. Germline CDR1 KGHDR, CDR2 SFDVKD. V was shortened by 5 bases and J by 0 bases, with 6 bases between the two germline ends. The CDR3 bases are TGTGCCACCAGTGGGCAGTACCAAGAGACCCAGTACTTC. It codes for CATSGQYQETQYF.

This clonotype appeared a few times. The genes are TRBV4-2 and TRBJ1-6, with D tentatively TRBD1 (6 bases). CDR1 is LGHNA and CDR2 is YNFKEQ in the germline V gene. This CDR3 has 15 residues. V lost 4 bases and J 9 bases, leaving 16 bases between the germline ends. DNA for the CDR3: TGTGCCAGCAGCCCAACCAAGACAGGAATTTCACCCCTCCACTTT. It is translated as CASSPTKTGISPLHF.

In this sample, this clonotype turned up a few times. The chain uses TRBV3-1 and TRBJ2-3; maybe TRBD1 (6 bases). The germline CDR1 and CDR2 sequences are LGHDT and YNNKEL (reference sequence). Trimming took 1 base from V and 0 from J, leaving 8 bases between them. CDR3 size: 15 residues. The CDR3 protein is CASSQVGASTDTQYF. CDR3 in DNA: TGTGCCAGCAGCCAAGTGGGGGCTAGCACAGATACGCAGTATTTT.

The J gene is TRBJ2-3, the V gene TRBV5-5; 13 bases map to TRBD2. With V trimmed by 0 bases and J by 5 bases, 3 bases remained unmatched. The CDR3 is 16 amino acids. Germline V lookup: CDR1 SGHKS, CDR2 YYEKEE (reference sequence). CDR3 nucleotides: TGTGCCAGCAGCTTGGGGACTAGCGGGGGAAGAGATACGCAGTATTTT. Protein sequence: CASSLGTSGGRDTQYF.

This clonotype was seen only a few times. The chain has TRBV20-1 and TRBJ1-2, with TRBD1 identical over 9 bases. CDR3 length: 13 amino acids. With 4 bases clipped from V and 2 bases from J, the junction kept 2 bases outside the gene matches. Looked up from germline, CDR1 is DFQATT and CDR2 is SNEGSKA (reference sequence). CDR3 in amino acids: CSANRGLNYGYTF. Here the CDR3 DNA reads TGCAGTGCTAACAGGGGGCTAAACTATGGCTACACCTTC.

The chain employs TRBV7-2 and TRBJ2-7; 7 positions match TRBD1. V shed 5 bases, J shed 2 bases, and the junction held 9 bases outside the gene matches. The V gene's germline CDR1 is SGHTA and CDR2 FQGNSA. The CDR3 sequence is 15 residues long. The CDR3 coding sequence is TGTGCCAGCAGCCTCGTCGGGGACAGAACCTACGAGCAGTACTTC. Its translation is CASSLVGDRTYEQYF.

This clonotype was counted many times. J is TRBJ2-7 and V is TRBV4-1; possible D gene TRBD2, 6 bases. Germline CDR1 is MGHRA and CDR2 is YSYEKL. The CDR3 totals 13 residues. V lost 3 bases to trimming and J lost 3 bases, with 9 bases between them. The CDR3 sequence: CASSHGGVYEQYF. The CDR3 DNA follows: TGCGCCAGCAGCCACGGCGGGGTCTACGAGCAGTACTTC.

Ten or more counts support this clonotype. The J gene is TRBJ2-5, the V gene TRBV5-6; D is unresolved. V shed 2 bases and J shed 4 bases, with 9 bases lying between them. From germline, CDR1 is SGHDT and CDR2 YYEEEE. CDR3 length: 13 residues. The CDR3 region is CASSLRSRETQYF. The CDR3 coding sequence is TGTGCCAGCAGCTTACGTAGCCGAGAGACCCAGTACTTC. The full variable domain, rest sourced from reference TRBV5-6 and TRBJ2-5, is DAGVTQSPTHLIKTRGQQVTLRCSPKSGHDTVSWYQQALGQGPQFIFQYYEEEERQRGNFPDRFSGHQFPNYSSELNVNALLLGDSALYLCASSLRSRETQYFGPGTRLLVL.

This clonotype was detected a few times. The V and J genes are TRBV12-3 or TRBV12-4 and TRBJ1-1, with D perhaps matching TRBD1 (5 bases). The length of the CDR3 is 15 residues. V lost 4 bases and J lost 4, with 16 bases in between. The chain's CDR3 is CASSYALQEGTEAFF. The DNA of the CDR3 is TGTGCCAGCAGTTACGCGCTACAGGAAGGCACTGAAGCTTTCTTT.

The V and J genes are TRBV7-2 and TRBJ1-2; a possible D gene is TRBD1 (6 bases). The germline CDR1 and CDR2 sequences are SGHTA and FQGNSA. Trimming left V 5 bases short and J 6 bases short, with 13 bases between. The CDR3 covers 13 residues. The DNA of the CDR3 is TGTGCCAGCAGCCGAAACAGGGAGGATGGCTACACCTTC. This gives the protein CASSRNREDGYTF. The variable domain in full, with the rest retrieved from reference TRBV7-2 and TRBJ1-2, is GAGVSQSPSNKVTEKGKDVELRCDPISGHTALYWYRQSLGQGLEFLIYFQGNSAPDKSGLPSDRFSAERTGGSVSTLTIQRTQQEDSAVYLCASSRNREDGYTFGSGTRLTVV.

V gene TRBV27 combines with J gene TRBJ2-3, with 8 nucleotides matching TRBD1. The J segment lost 3 bases and the V segment lost 2 bases, leaving 7 bases of the junction unmatched. Germline V gene data show CDR1 as MNHEY and CDR2 as SMNVEV (reference sequence). This CDR3 spans 16 amino acids. CDR3 sequence reads: CASSLGARQGTDTQYF. In nucleotides, the CDR3 is TGTGCCAGCAGTTTAGGTGCCCGACAGGGGACAGATACGCAGTATTTT.

This clonotype was seen many times. The chain links TRBV4-2 to TRBJ1-5; TRBD1 might be the D (6 bases). Germline CDR1 is LGHNA and CDR2 is YNFKEQ. V dropped 0 bases and J dropped 4 bases, with 13 bases sitting between them. The CDR3 sequence is 16 residues long. CDR3: CASSQDRGDWNQPQHF. The CDR3 DNA reads TGTGCCAGCAGCCAAGACAGGGGCGATTGGAATCAGCCCCAGCATTTT.

The sample holds many counts of this clonotype. J is TRBJ2-3 and V is TRBV5-1; 8 positions agree with TRBD1. There are 15 residues in the CDR3. V dropped 4 bases and J dropped 4; count of bases not matched to a gene: 8. Germline V CDR1 and CDR2: SGHRS, YFSETQ. The CDR3 protein is CASSPDRTGPDTQYF. CDR3 DNA: TGCGCCAGCAGCCCGGACCGGACAGGGCCAGATACGCAGTATTTT.

This chain joins TRBV11-2 and TRBJ2-1; the match to TRBD1 covers 9 bases. Per the germline V gene, CDR1 is SGHAT and CDR2 is FQNNGV. V was pared by 1 base and J by 0 bases, with 7 bases of the junction left unmatched. The CDR3 covers 18 residues. Here the CDR3 DNA reads TGTGCCAGCAGCTTAGTGAGGGACAGGGTTCTCTCCTACAATGAGCAGTTCTTC. Encoded protein: CASSLVRDRVLSYNEQFF. The full variable domain, with the rest looked up from reference TRBV11-2 and TRBJ2-1, is EAGVAQSPRYKIIEKRQSVAFWCNPISGHATLYWYQQILGQGPKLLIQFQNNGVVDDSQLPKDRFSAERLKGVDSTLKIQPAKLEDSAVYLCASSLVRDRVLSYNEQFFGPGTRLTVL.

This clonotype has only a few counts. V and J are TRBV29-1 and TRBJ1-3, with 7 bases lining up with TRBD1. This CDR3 region has 15 residues. V shed 5 bases and J 1 base; nucleotides not matched to a gene: 8. CDR1 is SQVTM and CDR2 is ANQGSEA in the germline V gene. CDR3 DNA sequence: TGCAGCGTTCTTGGGACAGTTGGTTCTGGAAACACCATATATTTT. Translated: CSVLGTVGSGNTIYF.

This clonotype was seen a few times. A much larger clone lies a single base off, so this may be a read error. The chain recombines TRBV20-1 with TRBJ1-1; 9 positions match TRBD1. From germline, CDR1 is DFQATT and CDR2 SNEGSKA (reference sequence). V lost 2 bases to trimming and J lost 7 bases; unmatched junction nucleotides: 11. This CDR3 region has 15 residues. CDR3 bases: TGCAGTGCTAGATTAGCGGGACAGGGCCTGAATGAAGCTTTCTTT. As protein: CSARLAGQGLNEAFF.

The table lists this clonotype with a few counts. This chain's CDR3 is CASSLGQGSLEAFF. Written as DNA, the CDR3 is TGTGCCAGCAGTTTAGGGCAGGGCTCCCTTGAAGCTTTCTTT. The chain combines TRBV12-3 or TRBV12-4 with TRBJ1-1; maybe TRBD1 (5 bases). The CDR3 is 14 residues long. Trimming removed 1 base from V and 7 bases from J, with 13 bases in between.

This clonotype has ten or more counts. The chain employs TRBV20-1 and TRBJ2-7; D is perhaps TRBD1 (6 bases). Germline V gene data show CDR1 as DFQATT and CDR2 as SNEGSKA (reference sequence). This CDR3 is built from 16 residues. V shed 0 bases and J shed 0 bases, with 15 bases lying between them. CDR3 sequence reads: CSARDLATGLSYEQYF. Written as DNA, the CDR3 is TGCAGTGCTAGAGATCTCGCGACAGGACTCTCCTACGAGCAGTACTTC.

The chain recombines TRBV30 with TRBJ2-7; weak D call: TRBD1 (6 bases). The CDR3 consists of 11 residues. V was trimmed by 8 bases and J by 3 bases, leaving 11 bases between them. Germline-derived CDR1 and CDR2 are GTSNPN and SVGIG (reference sequence). CDR3 sequence: CAQDRNYEQYF. The DNA of the CDR3 is TGTGCCCAGGACAGAAACTACGAGCAGTACTTC.

The V and J genes are TRBV12-3 or TRBV12-4 and TRBJ2-7, with unresolved D. CDR3 length equals 15 residues. Trimming stripped 2 bases from V and 0 bases from J, with 11 bases between. The CDR3 DNA reads TGTGCCAGCAGTTTAAAAAAGAACAGCTCCTACGAGCAGTACTTC. As protein: CASSLKKNSSYEQYF.

This chain joins TRBV7-9 and TRBJ1-2; no reliable D call. Trimming shortened V by 0 bases and J by 4 bases, and 15 bases separated the two germline ends. Germline loops: CDR1 SEHNR, CDR2 FQNEAQ (reference sequence). CDR3 size: 16 residues. In nucleotides, the CDR3 is TGTGCCAGCAGCTTAGCGCCGATCCGCACCAGCTATGGCTACACCTTC. Its translation: CASSLAPIRTSYGYTF.

There are many counts of this clonotype. The chain employs TRBV6-1 and TRBJ2-4; a weak D match, TRBD1 (5 bases). Germline V gene sequence: CDR1 MNHNS, CDR2 SASEGT. Trimming took off 5 bases at V and 5 bases at J, with 13 bases between the two ends. The CDR3 totals 14 residues. The CDR3 sequence is CASSLYLGENIQYF. In nucleotides, the CDR3 is TGTGCCAGCAGTCTTTACCTAGGGGAAAACATTCAGTACTTC.

This chain connects TRBV7-8 to TRBJ1-6; D uncertain. Germline V gives CDR1 SGHVS, CDR2 FQNEAQ. This CDR3 spans 16 amino acids. V gave up 3 bases and J gave up 6 bases, with 15 bases separating them. Here the CDR3 reads CASSFLGQSPNSPLHF. The CDR3 DNA sequence: TGTGCCAGCAGCTTTTTGGGTCAGTCACCTAATTCACCCCTCCACTTT.

This clonotype was recorded at least ten times. The V and J genes are TRBV12-3 or TRBV12-4 and TRBJ2-1; a possible D gene is TRBD1 (6 bases). The CDR3 loop spans 14 amino acids. The germline V and J ends were trimmed by 3 bases and 8 bases, with 14 bases remaining between them. CDR3 DNA: TGTGCCAGCAGTTTCCTATCAGGGGTCGATGAGCAGTTCTTC. It specifies CASSFLSGVDEQFF.

This clonotype came up many times. This rearrangement joins TRBV5-1 to TRBJ1-1; 7 bases agree with TRBD1. After removal of 0 bases from V and 3 bases from J, the junction contained 5 bases not matched to a gene. Germline V gene lookup returns CDR1 SGHRS and CDR2 YFSETQ. The CDR3 spans 15 residues. The CDR3 sequence: CASSLESGGYTEAFF. CDR3 nucleotides: TGCGCCAGCAGCTTGGAGTCAGGGGGTTACACTGAAGCTTTCTTT.

This clonotype showed up many times. The chain recombines TRBV6-5 with TRBJ1-1, with a tentative D call TRBD1 (5 bases). Looked up from germline, CDR1 is MNHEY and CDR2 is SVGAGI. The V end lost 5 bases, the J end lost 6 bases, and 10 bases lay between the germline ends. The CDR3 contains 12 residues. CDR3 nucleotide sequence: TGTGCCAGCAGTGCTCTGGGGGCTGAAGCTTTCTTT. Protein sequence: CASSALGAEAFF.

The V and J genes are TRBV19 and TRBJ1-1, with a tentative D call TRBD1 (5 bases). The CDR3 length is 13 residues. The germline gives CDR1 LNHDA, CDR2 SQIVND (reference sequence). The V end was cut by 5 bases, the J end by 3 bases, with 10 bases between. CDR3 amino acids: CASSRQLDTEAFF. As DNA, the CDR3 is TGTGCCAGTAGTCGACAGCTTGACACTGAAGCTTTCTTT.